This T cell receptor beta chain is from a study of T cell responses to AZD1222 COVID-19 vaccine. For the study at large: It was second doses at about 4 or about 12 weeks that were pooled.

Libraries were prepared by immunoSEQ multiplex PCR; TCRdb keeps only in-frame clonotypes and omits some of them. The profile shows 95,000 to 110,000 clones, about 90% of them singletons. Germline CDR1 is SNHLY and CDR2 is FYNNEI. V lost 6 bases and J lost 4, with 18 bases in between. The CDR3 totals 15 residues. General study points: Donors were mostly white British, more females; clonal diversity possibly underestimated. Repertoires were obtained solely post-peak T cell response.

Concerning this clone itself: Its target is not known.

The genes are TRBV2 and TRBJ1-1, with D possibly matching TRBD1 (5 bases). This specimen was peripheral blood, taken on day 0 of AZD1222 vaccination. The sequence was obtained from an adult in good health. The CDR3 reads CASSLAQGDVTEAFF. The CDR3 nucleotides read TGTGCCAGCAGCCTAGCTCAGGGCGACGTCACTGAAGCTTTCTTT.